The 30 T cell receptor beta chains below come from one sample, sequenced in a study of T cell responses to AZD1222 COVID-19 vaccine. Only in-frame clones appear in the TCRdb table, and some are missing; sequencing was by immunoSEQ multiplex PCR. This sample yields about 140,000 clones, of which 70% to 90% are seen a single time; 2.5% to 3% belongs to the top ten. The sample consisted of peripheral blood, taken on day 0 of AZD1222 vaccination. All receptors come from an adult in good health.

The chain carries TRBV27 and TRBJ1-5; TRBD1 might be the D (5 bases). Trimming pared 3 bases from V and 2 bases from J, leaving 14 bases between. CDR1 is MNHEY and CDR2 is SMNVEV in the germline V gene (reference sequence). This CDR3 is built from 16 residues. For the CDR3, the DNA is TGTGCCAGCAGTTTTATTCGACAGATTGGCAATCAGCCCCAGCATTTT. This encodes CASSFIRQIGNQPQHF.

This clone was observed a handful of times. The chain carries TRBV7-8 and TRBJ2-7; D is unresolved. Trimming took off 5 bases at V and 3 bases at J, with 5 bases between the two ends. Per germline, CDR1 SGHVS and CDR2 FQNEAQ. The CDR3 length is 11 residues. This CDR3 reads CASSPLYEQYF. The CDR3 bases are TGTGCCAGCAGCCCCCTCTACGAGCAGTACTTC.

V usage is TRBV12-5 and J usage is TRBJ2-5; 7 bases map to TRBD1. The length of the CDR3 is 15 residues. J lost 2 bases, V lost 1 base, and 4 bases had no gene match. The germline CDR1 and CDR2 sequences are LGHNT and FRNRAP. This CDR3 is CASGLGGGGQETQYF. CDR3 sequence (DNA): TGTGCTAGTGGTTTGGGAGGGGGCGGGCAAGAGACCCAGTACTTC.

The rearrangement links TRBV15 to TRBJ1-1; D ambiguous. Trimming removed 0 bases from V and 1 base from J, with 9 bases in between. Germline CDR1 LNHNV, CDR2 YYDKDF (reference sequence). This CDR3 region has 15 residues. The DNA of the CDR3 is TGTGCCACCAGCAGAGATTGGATGAAGAACACTGAAGCTTTCTTT. Its protein product is CATSRDWMKNTEAFF. Full variable domain (outside the CDR3, taken from reference TRBV15 and TRBJ1-1): DAMVIQNPRYQVTQFGKPVTLSCSQTLNHNVMYWYQQKSSQAPKLLFHYYDKDFNNEADTPDNFQSRRPNTSFCFLDIRSPGLGDTAMYLCATSRDWMKNTEAFFGQGTRLTVV.

This chain's CDR3 is CASSLQGDYGYTF. The CDR3 DNA reads as TGTGCCAGCAGCTTACAGGGGGACTATGGCTACACCTTC. This chain joins TRBV11-1 and TRBJ1-2; 7 bases are shared with TRBD1. V lost 2 bases and J lost 3; bases outside the gene matches: 0. CDR3 length: 13 amino acids. Germline V gives CDR1 SGHAT, CDR2 FQDESV (reference sequence).

V and J are TRBV21-1 and TRBJ1-2. TRBV21-1 is reported as a pseudogene. The CDR3 is 18 residues long. DNA for the CDR3: TGTGCCAGCAGCAACCATCTCCTCCTACATCGTCCTAACTATGGCTACACCTTC. Residues: CASSNHLLLHRPNYGYTF.

The chain combines TRBV29-1 with TRBJ1-6, with 9 bases fitting TRBD1. Germline CDR1 SQVTM, CDR2 ANQGSEA. V gave up 6 bases and J gave up 3 bases; unmatched junction bases: 12. The CDR3 has 17 residues. CDR3 coding DNA: TGCAGCGTCCGGGACAGGGAGATTGGAGGCTATAATTCACCCCTCCACTTT. Translation: CSVRDREIGGYNSPLHF.

V usage is TRBV28 and J usage is TRBJ2-7; D is tentatively TRBD1 or TRBD2 (5 bases each). This CDR3 comprises 14 residues. V was cut by 8 bases and J by 5 bases, with 19 bases left in between. The germline V gene has CDR1 MDHEN and CDR2 SYDVKM. CDR3 DNA: TGTGCCAGCTCTACCCCCGGGACGCGAAACGAGCAGTACTTC. It specifies CASSTPGTRNEQYF.

This clone was detected only once. The chain recombines TRBV11-1 with TRBJ2-5, with D possibly called TRBD1 or TRBD2 (5 bases each). The V gene lost 7 bases and the J gene lost 5 bases, with 17 bases spanning the gap. Germline CDR1 reads SGHAT; CDR2 reads FQDESV (reference sequence). The CDR3 consists of 14 residues. CDR3 DNA: TGTGCCAGCATCCACGACCCGGGGCACGAGACCCAGTACTTC. It specifies CASIHDPGHETQYF.

This chain joins TRBV18 and TRBJ2-5; D is unresolved. Germline V gene sequence: CDR1 KGHSH, CDR2 LQKENI. The ends were cut back, 2 bases at V and 3 bases at J, with 7 bases in the middle. The length of the CDR3 is 13 residues. The CDR3: CASSPEGKETQYF. The CDR3 coding sequence is TGTGCCAGCTCACCAGAAGGGAAAGAGACCCAGTACTTC.

The DNA for the CDR3 is TGCGCCAGCAGCTTGGACCCCCTCGGGTACGAGCAGTACTTC. Translating it yields CASSLDPLGYEQYF. This rearrangement joins TRBV5-1 to TRBJ2-7; D is unclear. Trimming stripped 0 bases from V and 4 bases from J, with 11 bases between. Germline CDR1 reads SGHRS; CDR2 reads YFSETQ. The CDR3 runs 14 residues.

This chain's CDR3 is CASSEGLGGENNSPLHF. CDR3 sequence (DNA): TGTGCCAGCAGTGAAGGGTTGGGGGGGGAAAATAATTCACCCCTCCACTTT. The V call is TRBV6-1, the J call TRBJ1-6, with a tentative D call TRBD1 (5 bases). The germline CDR1 and CDR2 sequences are MNHNS and SASEGT. Trimming removed 1 base from V and 5 bases from J, with 15 bases in between. This CDR3 comprises 17 residues.

J is TRBJ1-2 and V is TRBV12-3 or TRBV12-4, with a weak D call TRBD1 (5 bases). This CDR3 is 13 amino acids long. The germline V and J ends were trimmed by 5 bases and 6 bases, with 13 bases remaining between them. The CDR3 bases are TGTGCCAGCAGTCCGCCGGGGGTCCATGGCTACACCTTC. This codes for CASSPPGVHGYTF.

In DNA form, the CDR3 reads TGTGCCAGTAGCTCAACCGGGACAACAAAACCCCAGCAGTACTTC. Translation: CASSSTGTTKPQQYF. The chain is built from TRBV19 and TRBJ2-7, with D possibly matching TRBD1 (6 bases). The germline V gene has CDR1 LNHDA and CDR2 SQIVND (reference sequence). Trimming took off 6 bases at V and 8 bases at J, with 23 bases between the two ends. The CDR3 runs 15 residues.

V usage is TRBV9 and J usage is TRBJ1-3; D may be TRBD1 (6 bases). CDR1 is SGDLS and CDR2 is YYNGEE in the germline V gene. The V end was cut by 5 bases, the J end by 5 bases, with 17 bases between. The CDR3 sequence is 15 residues long. The CDR3, as DNA: TGTGCCAGCAGTTACGCGGGGGGCGCAAGAAACACCATATATTTT. The encoded protein is CASSYAGGARNTIYF.

The V call is TRBV28, the J call TRBJ1-5; D not resolved. The CDR3 consists of 14 residues. Germline CDR1 is MDHEN and CDR2 is SYDVKM. Trimming removed 8 bases at V and 0 bases at J, with 11 bases between. The CDR3 region is CASEENNSNQPQHF. DNA for the CDR3: TGTGCCAGCGAGGAGAACAATAGCAATCAGCCCCAGCATTTT.

The V gene is TRBV7-2, the J gene TRBJ1-2, with D perhaps matching TRBD1 (5 bases). Germline V CDR1 and CDR2: SGHTA, FQGNSA. The CDR3 sequence is 16 residues long. The germline V and J ends were trimmed by 4 bases and 2 bases, with 17 bases remaining between them. The CDR3 sequence is CASSSRTAGTNYGYTF. CDR3 DNA sequence: TGTGCCAGCAGCTCACGAACGGCAGGGACGAACTATGGCTACACCTTC.

The V call is TRBV19, the J call TRBJ1-5, with 8 positions matching TRBD1. This CDR3 spans 15 amino acids. Germline values: CDR1 LNHDA, CDR2 SQIVND (reference sequence). V was pared by 3 bases and J by 4 bases, with 5 bases of the junction left unmatched. The CDR3 DNA reads TGTGCCAGTAGTATGTCTCAGGGGGCGAATCAGCCCCAGCATTTT. Amino acid sequence: CASSMSQGANQPQHF.

This chain joins TRBV4-3 and TRBJ1-5; 8 bases are shared with TRBD1. Germline CDR1 reads LGHNA; CDR2 reads YSLEER. The V gene end was trimmed by 0 bases and the J gene end by 5 bases; junction bases not matched to a gene: 9. The CDR3 totals 17 residues. Written as DNA, the CDR3 is TGCGCCAGCAGCCAAGATCGCAGGGGGCTTATACATCAGCCCCAGCATTTT. Its protein product is CASSQDRRGLIHQPQHF.

The V call is TRBV7-2, the J call TRBJ2-2; possibly TRBD1 for D (6 bases). Trimming shortened V by 5 bases and J by 6 bases, and 13 bases separated the two germline ends. Germline values: CDR1 SGHTA, CDR2 FQGNSA. The CDR3 has 14 residues. In DNA form, the CDR3 reads TGTGCCAGCAGCCCTCGACAGGCAGCCGGGGAGCTGTTTTTT. This encodes CASSPRQAAGELFF.

The rearrangement links TRBV2 to TRBJ2-5; D not resolved. This CDR3 contains 15 residues. Germline V CDR1 and CDR2: SNHLY, FYNNEI. Trimming took 6 bases from V and 4 from J, leaving 18 bases between them. The CDR3 nucleotides are TGTGCCAGCAGCCTCTCTGGGCCCTTGGGAGAGACCCAGTACTTC. This codes for CASSLSGPLGETQYF.

The genes are TRBV15 and TRBJ2-5, with TRBD2 identical over 8 bases. The CDR3 extends over 16 amino acids. V lost 1 base and J lost 5; bases outside the gene matches: 9. Germline-derived CDR1 and CDR2 are LNHNV and YYDKDF (reference sequence). This CDR3 reads CATSRGLERGGETQYF. CDR3 nucleotide sequence: TGTGCCACCAGCAGAGGCCTAGAGCGCGGGGGGGAGACCCAGTACTTC. The full variable domain, in which reference TRBV15 and TRBJ2-5 provide the parts outside the CDR3, is DAMVIQNPRYQVTQFGKPVTLSCSQTLNHNVMYWYQQKSSQAPKLLFHYYDKDFNNEADTPDNFQSRRPNTSFCFLDIRSPGLGDTAMYLCATSRGLERGGETQYFGPGTRLLVL.

The sample holds a few counts of this clone. The chain recombines TRBV6-2 or TRBV6-3 with TRBJ2-5; 10 nucleotides line up with TRBD2. V was pared by 2 bases and J by 5 bases, with 8 bases of the junction left unmatched. The CDR3 length is 16 residues. The germline CDR1 and CDR2 sequences are MNHEY and SVGEGT. CDR3 in DNA: TGTGCCAGCAGTTACGGTAGTAGCGGGAGGATGGAGACCCAGTACTTC. Protein: CASSYGSSGRMETQYF.

This sequence joins TRBV10-2 and TRBJ1-6; D not certain. The germline gives CDR1 WSHSY, CDR2 SAAADI. The V and J ends lost 4 bases and 0 bases respectively, with 13 bases between them. This CDR3 has 17 residues. The CDR3 DNA reads as TGCGCCAGCAGTGTGACTCGGACGAGCTCCTATAATTCACCCCTCCACTTT. Encoded protein: CASSVTRTSSYNSPLHF.

The chain recombines TRBV29-1 with TRBJ1-3, with unresolved D. This CDR3 has 14 residues. With 7 bases removed from V and 2 bases from J, the gap between germline ends came to 15 bases. The germline V gene has CDR1 SQVTM and CDR2 ANQGSEA. The CDR3 sequence is CSATFGRTGNTIYF. The CDR3, as DNA: TGCAGCGCCACCTTCGGAAGGACTGGAAACACCATATATTTT. The complete variable domain, with remaining parts taken from reference TRBV29-1 and TRBJ1-3, reads SAVISQKPSRDICQRGTSLTIQCQVDSQVTMMFWYRQQPGQSLTLIATANQGSEATYESGFVIDKFPISRPNLTFSTLTVSNMSPEDSSIYLCSATFGRTGNTIYFGEGSWLTVV.

The rearrangement links TRBV7-3 to TRBJ2-2; D not resolved. This CDR3 spans 15 amino acids. CDR1 SGHTA and CDR2 FQGTGA come from the germline V gene. Trimming took off 1 base at V and 0 bases at J, with 6 bases between the two ends. This CDR3 reads CASSLMAANTGELFF. CDR3 nucleotide sequence: TGTGCCAGCAGCTTAATGGCGGCGAACACCGGGGAGCTGTTTTTT. Full variable domain (rest looked up from reference TRBV7-3 and TRBJ2-2): GAGVSQTPSNKVTEKGKYVELRCDPISGHTALYWYRQSLGQGPEFLIYFQGTGAADDSGLPNDRFFAVRPEGSVSTLKIQRTERGDSAVYLCASSLMAANTGELFFGEGSRLTVL.

The chain has TRBV3-1 (or the pseudogene TRBV3-2) and TRBJ1-2; D is unclear. CDR1 LGHDT and CDR2 YNNKEL come from the germline V gene (reference sequence). The length of the CDR3 is 16 residues. The germline V and J ends were trimmed by 0 bases and 5 bases, with 16 bases remaining between them. CDR3 DNA: TGTGCCAGCAGCCAAGATCGGGCAGACAAATTTTATGGCTACACCTTC. The encoded protein is CASSQDRADKFYGYTF.

This clone was counted many times. CDR3: CASSLKGLGGYTF. For the CDR3, the DNA is TGTGCCAGCAGTTTAAAGGGTCTTGGTGGCTACACCTTC. The chain has TRBV12-3 or TRBV12-4 and TRBJ1-2; D is unclear. This CDR3 is 13 amino acids long. V lost 2 bases and J 7 bases, leaving 11 bases between the germline ends.

This clone was detected only a few times. The rearrangement uses TRBV18 and TRBJ1-6, with a possible D match to TRBD1 (6 bases). The CDR3 spans 15 residues. Trimming stripped 3 bases from V and 10 bases from J, with 16 bases between. The germline V gene encodes CDR1 KGHSH and CDR2 LQKENI. CDR3: CASSPEGTGRSPLHF. For the CDR3, the DNA is TGTGCCAGCTCACCGGAGGGAACAGGGAGATCACCCCTCCACTTT.

This clone was recorded once. V and J are TRBV6-5 and TRBJ1-2; D is undetermined. Between the trimmed V and J ends, which lost 0 bases and 2 bases, there was a span of 7 bases. CDR1 and CDR2 (germline): MNHEY, SVGAGI. The CDR3 has 14 amino acids. CDR3 nucleotide sequence: TGTGCCAGCAGTTACTCGAGGCAGAACTATGGCTACACCTTC. Amino acid sequence: CASSYSRQNYGYTF.